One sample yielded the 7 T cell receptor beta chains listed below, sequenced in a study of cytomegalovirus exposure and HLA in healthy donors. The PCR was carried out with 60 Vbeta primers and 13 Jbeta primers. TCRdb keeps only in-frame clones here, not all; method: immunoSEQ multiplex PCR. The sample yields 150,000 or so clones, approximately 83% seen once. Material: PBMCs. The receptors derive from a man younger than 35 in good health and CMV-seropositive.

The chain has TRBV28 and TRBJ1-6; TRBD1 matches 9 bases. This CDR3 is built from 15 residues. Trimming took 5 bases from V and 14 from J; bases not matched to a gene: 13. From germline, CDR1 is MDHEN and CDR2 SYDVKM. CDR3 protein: CASSPRDRASRALHF. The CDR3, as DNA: TGTGCCAGCAGTCCCCGGGACAGGGCGAGTCGGGCCCTCCACTTT.

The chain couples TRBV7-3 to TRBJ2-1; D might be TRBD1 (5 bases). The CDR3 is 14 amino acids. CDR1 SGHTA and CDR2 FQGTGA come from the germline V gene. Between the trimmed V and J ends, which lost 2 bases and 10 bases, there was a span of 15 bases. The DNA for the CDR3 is TGTGCCAGCAGCTTATATCTTGGGGCTGGGGAGCAGTTCTTC. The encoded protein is CASSLYLGAGEQFF.

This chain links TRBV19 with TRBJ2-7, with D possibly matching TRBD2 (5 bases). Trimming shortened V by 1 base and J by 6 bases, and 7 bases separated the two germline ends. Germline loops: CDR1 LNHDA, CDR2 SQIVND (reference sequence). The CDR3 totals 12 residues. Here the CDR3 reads CASSIGGIEQYF. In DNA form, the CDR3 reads TGTGCCAGTAGTATAGGAGGGATCGAGCAGTACTTC.

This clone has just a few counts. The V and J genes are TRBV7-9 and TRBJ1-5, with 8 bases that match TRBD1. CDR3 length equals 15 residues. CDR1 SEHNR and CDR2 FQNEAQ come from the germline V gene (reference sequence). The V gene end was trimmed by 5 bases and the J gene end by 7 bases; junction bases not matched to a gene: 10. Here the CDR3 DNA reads TGTGCCAGCAGCCGAGGACAGGGCTTGGGGCAGCCCCAGCATTTT. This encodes CASSRGQGLGQPQHF.

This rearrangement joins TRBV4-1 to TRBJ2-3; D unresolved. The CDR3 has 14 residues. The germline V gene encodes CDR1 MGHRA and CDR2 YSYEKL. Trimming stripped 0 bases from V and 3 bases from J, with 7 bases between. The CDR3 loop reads CASSQDTATDTQYF. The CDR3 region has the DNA TGCGCCAGCAGCCAAGATACAGCAACAGATACGCAGTATTTT.

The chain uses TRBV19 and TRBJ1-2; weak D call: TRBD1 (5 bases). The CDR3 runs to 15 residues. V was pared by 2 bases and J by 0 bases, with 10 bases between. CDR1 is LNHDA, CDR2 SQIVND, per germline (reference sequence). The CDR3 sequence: CASSIRDSPNYGYTF. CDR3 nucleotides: TGTGCCAGTAGTATAAGAGACAGCCCTAACTATGGCTACACCTTC.

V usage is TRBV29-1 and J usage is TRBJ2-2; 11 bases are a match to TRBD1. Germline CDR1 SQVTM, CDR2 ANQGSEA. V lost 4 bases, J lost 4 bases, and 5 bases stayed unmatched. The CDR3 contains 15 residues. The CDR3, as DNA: TGCAGCGTTGGTGGAGGGACAGGGGGCACCGGGGAGCTGTTTTTT. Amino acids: CSVGGGTGGTGELFF.